This T cell receptor beta chain comes out of a study of cytomegalovirus exposure and HLA in healthy donors. The study, taken as a whole, reports: According to a later analysis, most TCR beta chains associated with CMV appeared HLA-restricted. A later analysis reported that several of the most significant clusters appeared to be linked to common viral pathogens, among them Epstein-Barr virus. Presence/absence analyses took donor sequencing depth as roughly uniform. TCR beta sequences reportedly predicted most subjects' HLA-A and HLA-B alleles accurately.

There are a few counts of this clone. Its antigen is unknown. In the same sample, other DNA sequences code for this CDR3. The germline V gene encodes CDR1 ENHRY and CDR2 SYGVKD. CDR3 length: 14 residues. V shed 10 bases and J shed 0 bases, with 15 bases lying between them. Both 60 Vbeta primers and 13 Jbeta primers went into the PCR. Clones were sequenced by immunoSEQ multiplex PCR, and TCRdb holds only the in-frame ones, with some missing. The data show approximately 100,000 clones, with about 70% seen just once and about 2.1% held by the top ten. Material: PBMCs. The chain is built from TRBV10-3 and TRBJ1-1, with TRBD1 as a possible D gene (5 bases). This TCR derives from a woman aged 40 to 49 in good health and CMV-seronegative. The CDR3 coding sequence is TGTGCCAGCATCCGGGGGACTATGAACACTGAAGCTTTCTTT. It translates to CASIRGTMNTEAFF.